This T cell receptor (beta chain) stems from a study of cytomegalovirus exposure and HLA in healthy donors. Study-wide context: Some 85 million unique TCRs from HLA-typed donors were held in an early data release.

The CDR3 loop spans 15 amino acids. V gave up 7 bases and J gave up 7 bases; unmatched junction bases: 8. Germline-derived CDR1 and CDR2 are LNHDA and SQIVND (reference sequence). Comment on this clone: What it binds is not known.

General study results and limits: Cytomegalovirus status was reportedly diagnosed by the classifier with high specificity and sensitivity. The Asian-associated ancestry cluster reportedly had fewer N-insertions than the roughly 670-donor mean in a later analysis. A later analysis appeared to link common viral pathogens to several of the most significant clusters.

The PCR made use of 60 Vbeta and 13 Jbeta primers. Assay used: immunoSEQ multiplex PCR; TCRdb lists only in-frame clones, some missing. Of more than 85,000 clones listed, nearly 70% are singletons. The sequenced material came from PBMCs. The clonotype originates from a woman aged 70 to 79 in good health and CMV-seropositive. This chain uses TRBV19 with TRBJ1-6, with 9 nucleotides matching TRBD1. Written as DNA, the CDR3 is TGTGCCAGTACCGAGGACAGGGGTAACAATTCACCCCTCCACTTT. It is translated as CASTEDRGNNSPLHF. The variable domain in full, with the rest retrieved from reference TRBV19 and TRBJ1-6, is DGGITQSPKYLFRKEGQNVTLSCEQNLNHDAMYWYRQDPGQGLRLIYYSQIVNDFQKGDIAEGYSVSREKKESFPLTVTSAQKNPTAFYLCASTEDRGNNSPLHFGNGTRLTVT.